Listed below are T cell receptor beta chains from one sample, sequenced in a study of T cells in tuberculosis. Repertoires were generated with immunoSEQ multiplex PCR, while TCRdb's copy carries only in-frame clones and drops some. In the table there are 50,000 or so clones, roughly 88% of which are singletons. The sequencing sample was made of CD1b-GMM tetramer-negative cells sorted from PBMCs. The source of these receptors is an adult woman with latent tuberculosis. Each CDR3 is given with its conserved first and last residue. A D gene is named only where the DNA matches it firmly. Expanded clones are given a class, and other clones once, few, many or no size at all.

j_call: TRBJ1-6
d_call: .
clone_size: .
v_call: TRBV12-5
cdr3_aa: CASGLVLGGHRNSPLHF
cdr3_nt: TGTGCTAGTGGTTTGGTACTAGGGGGACACCGGAATTCACCCCTCCACTTT

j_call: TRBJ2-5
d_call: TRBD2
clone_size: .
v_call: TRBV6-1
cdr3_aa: CASSDPGLAGQETQYF
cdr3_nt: TGTGCCAGCAGTGATCCGGGACTAGCGGGACAAGAGACCCAGTACTTC

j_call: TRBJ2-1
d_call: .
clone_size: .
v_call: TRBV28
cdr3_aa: CASGIKEYNEQFF
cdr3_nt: TGTGCGTCCGGGATTAAGGAATACAATGAGCAGTTCTTC

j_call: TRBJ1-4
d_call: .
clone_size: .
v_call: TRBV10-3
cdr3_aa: CAAQIATNEKLFF
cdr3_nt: TGTGCCGCTCAGATTGCAACTAATGAAAAACTGTTTTTT

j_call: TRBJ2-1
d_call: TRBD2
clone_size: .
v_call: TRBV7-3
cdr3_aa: CASSPGTSVDNEQFF
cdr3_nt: TGTGCCAGCAGCCCCGGGACTAGCGTAGACAATGAGCAGTTCTTC

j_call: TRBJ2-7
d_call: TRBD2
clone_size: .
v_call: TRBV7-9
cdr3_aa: CASSFGGTSGASYEQYF
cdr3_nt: TGTGCCAGCAGCTTTGGGGGGACTAGCGGGGCCTCCTACGAGCAGTACTTC

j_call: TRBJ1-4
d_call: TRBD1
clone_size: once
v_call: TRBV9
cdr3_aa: CASSLRQGVNEKLFF
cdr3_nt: TGTGCCAGCAGCCTTCGACAGGGAGTAAATGAAAAACTGTTTTTT

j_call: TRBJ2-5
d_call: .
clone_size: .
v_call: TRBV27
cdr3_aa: CASSLLSRSQETQYF
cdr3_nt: TGTGCCAGCAGTTTATTATCGCGGTCCCAAGAGACCCAGTACTTC

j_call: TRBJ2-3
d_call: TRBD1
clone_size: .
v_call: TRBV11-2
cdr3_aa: CASSFIRGQHTDTQYF
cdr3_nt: TGTGCCAGCAGCTTCATCAGGGGGCAACACACAGATACGCAGTATTTT

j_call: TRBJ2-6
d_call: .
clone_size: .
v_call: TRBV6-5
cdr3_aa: CASSYLSSGANVLTF
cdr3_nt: TGTGCCAGCAGTTACCTGAGTTCTGGGGCCAACGTCCTGACTTTC

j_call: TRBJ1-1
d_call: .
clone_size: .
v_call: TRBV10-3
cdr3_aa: CAISESARPAFF
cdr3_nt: TGTGCCATCAGTGAGTCCGCGAGGCCGGCTTTCTTT

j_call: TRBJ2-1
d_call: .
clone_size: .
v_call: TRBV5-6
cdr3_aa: CASSGAGRTENNEQFF
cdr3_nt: TGTGCCAGCAGCGGAGCAGGGAGGACGGAGAACAATGAGCAGTTCTTC

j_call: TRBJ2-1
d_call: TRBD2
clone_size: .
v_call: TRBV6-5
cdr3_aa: CASSYRLAGYNEQFF
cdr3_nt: TGTGCCAGCAGTTATCGACTAGCGGGTTACAATGAGCAGTTCTTC

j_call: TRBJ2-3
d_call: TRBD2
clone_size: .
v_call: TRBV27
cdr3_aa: CASSLASGSWDTQYF
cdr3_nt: TGTGCCAGCAGTTTGGCTAGCGGGAGCTGGGATACGCAGTATTTT

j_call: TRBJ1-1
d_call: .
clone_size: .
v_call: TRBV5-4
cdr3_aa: CASSSPFHTEAFF
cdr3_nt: TGTGCCAGCAGCTCCCCATTCCACACTGAAGCTTTCTTT

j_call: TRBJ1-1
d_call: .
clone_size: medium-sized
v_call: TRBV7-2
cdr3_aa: CASSLSETLTEAFF
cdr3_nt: TGTGCCAGCAGCTTATCTGAGACTTTGACTGAAGCTTTCTTT

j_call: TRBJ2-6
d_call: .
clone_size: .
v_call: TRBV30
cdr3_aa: CAWSGTGASGANVLTF
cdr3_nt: TGTGCCTGGTCCGGGACGGGAGCGTCTGGGGCCAACGTCCTGACTTTC

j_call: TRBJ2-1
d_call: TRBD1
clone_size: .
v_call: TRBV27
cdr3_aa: CASSSRDSSYNEQFF
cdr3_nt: TGTGCCAGCAGTTCCCGGGACAGTTCGTACAATGAGCAGTTCTTC

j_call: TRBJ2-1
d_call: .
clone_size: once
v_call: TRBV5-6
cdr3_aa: CASSLDGVNYNEQFF
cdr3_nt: TGTGCCAGCAGCTTGGACGGGGTCAACTACAATGAGCAGTTCTTC

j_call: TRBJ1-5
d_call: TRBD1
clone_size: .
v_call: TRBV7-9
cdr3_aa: CASSLAQGTGGNQPQHF
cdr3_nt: TGTGCCAGCAGCTTAGCGCAGGGGACAGGGGGCAATCAGCCCCAGCATTTT

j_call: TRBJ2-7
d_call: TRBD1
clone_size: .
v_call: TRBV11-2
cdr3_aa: CASSLTRQGPYEQYF
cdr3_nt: TGTGCCAGCAGCTTGACAAGACAGGGCCCCTACGAGCAGTACTTC

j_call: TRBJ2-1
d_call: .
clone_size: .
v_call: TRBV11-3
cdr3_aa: CASSQQGLVEQFF
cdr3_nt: TGTGCCAGCAGCCAGCAGGGCCTTGTTGAGCAGTTCTTC

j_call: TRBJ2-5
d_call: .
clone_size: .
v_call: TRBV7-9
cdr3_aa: CASSGAYQETQYF
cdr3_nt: TGTGCCAGCAGCGGGGCTTACCAAGAGACCCAGTACTTC

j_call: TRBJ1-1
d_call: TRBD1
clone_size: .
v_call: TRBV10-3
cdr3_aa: CAISSDRGRTEAFF
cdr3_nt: TGTGCCATCAGTTCGGACAGGGGGCGCACTGAAGCTTTCTTT

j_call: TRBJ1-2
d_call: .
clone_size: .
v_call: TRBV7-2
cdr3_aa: CASSLRENYGYTF
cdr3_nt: TGTGCCAGCAGCTTGCGCGAGAACTATGGCTACACCTTC

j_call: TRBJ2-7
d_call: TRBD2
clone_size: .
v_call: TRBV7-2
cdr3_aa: CASSSTEAGGYTYEQYF
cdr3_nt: TGTGCCAGCAGCTCTACAGAGGCGGGAGGCTATACCTACGAGCAGTACTTC

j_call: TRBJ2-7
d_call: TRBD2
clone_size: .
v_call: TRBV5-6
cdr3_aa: CASSWTSGPPTSRHEQYF
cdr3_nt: TGTGCCAGCAGCTGGACTAGCGGACCACCAACCTCTCGCCACGAGCAGTACTTC

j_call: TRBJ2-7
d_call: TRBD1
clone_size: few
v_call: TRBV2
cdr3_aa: CASSLGQQYEQYF
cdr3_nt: TGTGCCAGCAGTTTGGGACAGCAGTACGAGCAGTACTTC

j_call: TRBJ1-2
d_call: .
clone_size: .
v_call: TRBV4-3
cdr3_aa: CASSQDRTANYGYTF
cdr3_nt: TGCGCCAGCAGCCAAGACAGGACAGCTAACTATGGCTACACCTTC

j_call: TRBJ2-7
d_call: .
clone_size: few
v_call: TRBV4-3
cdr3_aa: CASSQNRVSLYEQYF
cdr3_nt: TGCGCCAGCAGCCAGAACCGGGTTTCCCTTTACGAGCAGTACTTC

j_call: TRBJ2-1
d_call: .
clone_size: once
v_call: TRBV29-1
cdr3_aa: CSAIDNEQFF
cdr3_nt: TGCAGCGCCATAGACAATGAGCAGTTCTTC

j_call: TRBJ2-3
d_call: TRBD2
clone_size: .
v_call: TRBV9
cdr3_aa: CASSRRLAGRGKDTQYF
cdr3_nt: TGTGCCAGCAGTCGTCGACTAGCGGGCAGAGGGAAGGATACGCAGTATTTT

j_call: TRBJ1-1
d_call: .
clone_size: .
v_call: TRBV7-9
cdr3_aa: CASSAYYRNTEAFF
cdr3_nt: TGTGCCAGCAGCGCATATTACAGGAACACTGAAGCTTTCTTT

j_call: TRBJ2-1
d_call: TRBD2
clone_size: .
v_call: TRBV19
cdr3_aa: CASSIGSGGAEQFF
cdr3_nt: TGTGCCAGTAGTATAGGTAGCGGGGGGGCCGAGCAGTTCTTC

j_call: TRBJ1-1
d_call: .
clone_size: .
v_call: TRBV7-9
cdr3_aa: CASSPDSDEAFF
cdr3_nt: TGTGCCAGCAGCCCGGACAGCGATGAAGCTTTCTTT

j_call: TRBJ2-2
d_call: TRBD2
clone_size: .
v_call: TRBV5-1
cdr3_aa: CASSLTDGLAGVTNTGELFF
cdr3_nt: TGCGCCAGCAGCTTGACCGACGGACTAGCGGGGGTTACGAACACCGGGGAGCTGTTTTTT

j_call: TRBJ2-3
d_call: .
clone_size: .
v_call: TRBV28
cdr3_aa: CASSSILERSTDTQYF
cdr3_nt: TGTGCCAGCAGCTCCATACTAGAAAGGTCGACAGATACGCAGTATTTT

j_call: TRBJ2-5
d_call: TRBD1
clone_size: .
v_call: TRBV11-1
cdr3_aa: CASSHRGGVETQYF
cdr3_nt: TGTGCCAGCAGCCACAGGGGTGGGGTAGAGACCCAGTACTTC

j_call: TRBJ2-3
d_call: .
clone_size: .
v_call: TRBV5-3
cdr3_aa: CARRPREADTQYF
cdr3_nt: TGTGCCAGAAGGCCCAGGGAGGCAGATACGCAGTATTTT

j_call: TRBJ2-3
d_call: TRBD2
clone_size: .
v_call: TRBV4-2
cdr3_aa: CASSHSTSGGAVGDTQYF
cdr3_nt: TGTGCCAGCAGCCATTCGACTAGCGGGGGGGCCGTAGGAGATACGCAGTATTTT

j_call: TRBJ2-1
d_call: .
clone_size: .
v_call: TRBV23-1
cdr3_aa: CASTNRASGSYNEQFF
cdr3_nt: TGCGCCAGTACGAACAGGGCCTCCGGCTCCTACAATGAGCAGTTCTTC

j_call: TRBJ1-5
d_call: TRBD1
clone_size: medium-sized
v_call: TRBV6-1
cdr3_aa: CASSEFSGGHQPQHF
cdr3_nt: TGTGCCAGCAGTGAGTTTTCAGGGGGCCACCAGCCCCAGCATTTT

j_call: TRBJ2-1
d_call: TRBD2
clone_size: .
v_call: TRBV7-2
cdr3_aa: CASSLEGLVVSEQFF
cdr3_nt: TGTGCCAGCAGCTTAGAGGGACTAGTTGTGAGTGAGCAGTTCTTC

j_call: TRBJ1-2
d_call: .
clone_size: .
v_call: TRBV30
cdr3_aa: CAWTPDKATF
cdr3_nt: TGTGCCTGGACCCCGGACAAGGCCACCTTC

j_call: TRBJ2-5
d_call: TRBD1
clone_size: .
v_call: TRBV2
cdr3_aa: CASSPGQGARETQYF
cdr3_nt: TGTGCCAGCAGTCCCGGACAGGGGGCCCGGGAGACCCAGTACTTC

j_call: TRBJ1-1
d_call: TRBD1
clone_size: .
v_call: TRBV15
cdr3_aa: CATSRSRTGGQTNTEAFF
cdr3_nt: TGTGCCACCAGCAGATCCCGGACAGGGGGCCAGACGAACACTGAAGCTTTCTTT

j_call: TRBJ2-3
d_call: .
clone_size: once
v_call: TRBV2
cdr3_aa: CASTESLSTDTQYF
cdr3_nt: TGTGCCAGCACGGAGAGCCTGAGCACAGATACGCAGTATTTT

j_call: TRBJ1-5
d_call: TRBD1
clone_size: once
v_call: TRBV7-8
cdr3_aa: CASSSWTGGAGDQPQHF
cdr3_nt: TGTGCCAGCAGCTCGTGGACAGGGGGTGCCGGCGATCAGCCCCAGCATTTT

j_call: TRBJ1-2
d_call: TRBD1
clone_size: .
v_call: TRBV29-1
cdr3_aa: CSDPQGAACGYTF
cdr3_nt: TGCAGCGATCCACAGGGGGCTGCTTGCGGCTACACCTTC

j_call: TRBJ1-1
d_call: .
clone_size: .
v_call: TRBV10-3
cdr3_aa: CAIGAREATEAFF
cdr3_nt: TGTGCCATCGGGGCCAGGGAGGCCACTGAAGCTTTCTTT

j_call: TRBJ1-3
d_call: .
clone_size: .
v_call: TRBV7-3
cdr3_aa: CASSSSGGSGNTIYF
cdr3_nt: TGTGCCAGCAGCTCCAGTGGAGGCTCTGGAAACACCATATATTTT